The 18 T cell receptor beta chains below come from one sample, sequenced in a study of T cell repertoires in cytomegalovirus infection. Their antigens are not known. TCRdb reanalysed the reads using MiXCR and keeps one entry per CDR3 protein. The sample has 100,000 to 150,000 distinct CDR3 sequences, 32% seen once. Sequences were derived from CD8+ T cells from cultured PBMCs, sampled from culture after CMV antigen stimulation. These receptors came from a human donor in good health (CMV status not recorded). Some clones in this sample may be carry-over from other donors' samples.

The count of this clonotype is one. CDR3 coding DNA: TGTGCCAGCGGGAGACTAGCGGGGCGCACAGATACGCAGTATTTT. Protein sequence: CASGRLAGRTDTQYF. The chain carries TRBV6-6 and TRBJ2-3; 11 bases map to TRBD2. There are 15 residues in the CDR3. Germline V CDR1 and CDR2: MNHNY, SVGAGI (reference sequence). V lost 8 bases, J lost 1 base, and 5 bases stayed unmatched.

The V gene is TRBV7-8, the J gene TRBJ2-5, with D possibly TRBD1 on 5 matching bases. Germline V CDR1 and CDR2: SGHVS, FQNEAQ. Trimming removed 6 bases at V and 0 bases at J, with 14 bases between. This CDR3 has 15 amino acids. The CDR3 DNA follows: TGTGCCAGCAGTTCTCCGACAGAGTACCAAGAGACCCAGTACTTC. Translated: CASSSPTEYQETQYF.

The chain has TRBV12-3 or TRBV12-4 and TRBJ2-7; D is undetermined. This CDR3 has 12 residues. Trimming removed 3 bases from V and 3 bases from J, with 6 bases in between. The CDR3 bases are TGTGCCAGCAGTTTCATCGTCTACGAGCAGTACTTC. Translated: CASSFIVYEQYF.

There are a few counts of this clonotype. The V and J genes are TRBV4-1 and TRBJ2-7; D is possibly TRBD2 (7 bases). The germline V and J ends were trimmed by 4 bases and 1 base, with 23 bases remaining between them. This CDR3 contains 18 residues. Per germline, CDR1 MGHRA and CDR2 YSYEKL. The CDR3 bases are TGCGCCAGCAGCCGGACGTTGTCGGTGCGGGGGCCTTCCTACGAGCAGTACTTC. This sequence encodes CASSRTLSVRGPSYEQYF.

This clonotype was seen a few times. The chain employs TRBV7-9 and TRBJ1-1; 9 bases fit TRBD1. CDR3 size: 17 residues. V trimming: 2 bases; J trimming: 1 base; junction bases outside the gene matches: 8. CDR1 is SEHNR, CDR2 FQNEAQ, per germline (reference sequence). The DNA for the CDR3 is TGTGCCAGCAGCTTACAAGAGAACAGGGGGCAGAACACTGAAGCTTTCTTT. This sequence encodes CASSLQENRGQNTEAFF.

This clonotype was detected only a few times. The gene calls are TRBV20-1 and TRBJ2-7, with D possibly being TRBD2 (6 bases). The CDR3 spans 13 residues. In germline, CDR1 is DFQATT, CDR2 SNEGSKA (reference sequence). V lost 6 bases and J 3 bases, leaving 15 bases between the germline ends. The DNA of the CDR3 is TGCAGTGCCACCGGGAGAAAGGTCTACGAGCAGTACTTC. Protein product: CSATGRKVYEQYF.

In this sample, this clonotype turned up a few times. The chain uses TRBV27 and TRBJ1-6, with 7 nucleotides matching TRBD1. CDR3 length equals 14 residues. Germline loops: CDR1 MNHEY, CDR2 SMNVEV (reference sequence). The ends lost 7 bases at V and 5 bases at J; junction bases unmatched: 5. DNA of the CDR3: TGTGCCAGCACCCTCGGACAGGATAATTCACCCCTCCACTTT. As protein: CASTLGQDNSPLHF.

The V gene is TRBV28, the J gene TRBJ2-7, with a weak D call TRBD1 (7 bases). The CDR3 runs 15 residues. Germline loops: CDR1 MDHEN, CDR2 SYDVKM. Trimming shortened V by 5 bases and J by 1 base, and 15 bases separated the two germline ends. For the CDR3, the DNA is TGTGCCAGCAGTCCTCAGGGGGGCTGGTCCTACGAGCAGTACTTC. Translation: CASSPQGGWSYEQYF.

This clonotype was seen ten or more times. CDR3 bases: TGTGCCAGCAGCTTAGAAATAGGTCTCGCGCCTCTCGAGCAGTACTTC. This encodes CASSLEIGLAPLEQYF. This chain links TRBV7-6 with TRBJ2-7; unclear D gene. The CDR3 contains 16 residues. V shed 1 base and J shed 6 bases, with 19 bases lying between them. CDR1 and CDR2 (germline): SGHVS, FNYEAQ.

The sample holds a few counts of this clonotype. The chain employs TRBV2 and TRBJ1-1; no firm D call. V lost 10 bases and J 3 bases, leaving 15 bases between the germline ends. Germline V gene lookup returns CDR1 SNHLY and CDR2 FYNNEI. The CDR3 runs 13 residues. This CDR3 is CATRLFLDTEAFF. The CDR3 DNA follows: TGTGCCACCAGACTCTTCCTGGACACTGAAGCTTTCTTT.

The genes are TRBV20-1 and TRBJ1-2; D remains unclear. Germline loops: CDR1 DFQATT, CDR2 SNEGSKA (reference sequence). The CDR3 extends over 13 amino acids. V was pared by 3 bases and J by 2 bases, with 10 bases between. CDR3 amino acids: CSARAGKNYGYTF. The CDR3 DNA follows: TGCAGTGCTAGGGCGGGGAAGAACTATGGCTACACCTTC.

This chain joins TRBV7-9 and TRBJ1-5; TRBD1 matches at 9 bases. Germline CDR1 SEHNR, CDR2 FQNEAQ (reference sequence). V trimming: 5 bases; J trimming: 5 bases; junction bases outside the gene matches: 10. The CDR3 has 16 amino acids. CDR3 protein: CASSPPGQGRDQPQHF. DNA of the CDR3: TGTGCCAGCAGCCCTCCGGGACAGGGAAGGGATCAGCCCCAGCATTTT. The full variable domain, with the rest looked up from reference TRBV7-9 and TRBJ1-5, is DTGVSQNPRHKITKRGQNVTFRCDPISEHNRLYWYRQTLGQGPEFLTYFQNEAQLEKSRLLSDRFSAERPKGSFSTLEIQRTEQGDSAMYLCASSPPGQGRDQPQHFGDGTRLSIL.

V and J are TRBV28 and TRBJ2-7; 7 nucleotides agree with TRBD1. CDR1 is MDHEN, CDR2 SYDVKM, per germline. CDR3 length: 14 amino acids. V gave up 4 bases and J gave up 2 bases; unmatched junction bases: 5. CDR3 in amino acids: CASSSWTGAYEQYF. The CDR3 DNA sequence: TGTGCCAGCAGTTCATGGACAGGCGCCTACGAGCAGTACTTC.

This chain connects TRBV2 to TRBJ2-2; 9 positions agree with TRBD1. V gave up 6 bases and J gave up 5 bases; unmatched junction bases: 10. The CDR3 sequence is 16 residues long. CDR1 and CDR2 from the germline V gene are SNHLY and FYNNEI. The CDR3: CASRADTGGKTGELFF. CDR3 sequence (DNA): TGTGCCAGCAGGGCAGATACAGGGGGCAAGACCGGGGAGCTGTTTTTT.

This clonotype has just a few counts. The chain uses TRBV7-2 and TRBJ2-3; 7 nucleotides align to TRBD1. The CDR3 extends over 17 amino acids. CDR1 SGHTA and CDR2 FQGNSA come from the germline V gene. Trimming at V came to 1 base and at J to 3 bases, leaving 10 bases not matched to a gene. In DNA form, the CDR3 reads TGTGCCAGCAGCTTAGTACCAGGACAGGTCTCAACAGATACGCAGTATTTT. It translates to CASSLVPGQVSTDTQYF.

This sequence joins TRBV6-2 or TRBV6-3 and TRBJ1-1; a possible D gene is TRBD1 (6 bases). This CDR3 contains 13 residues. The V gene's germline CDR1 is MNHEY and CDR2 SVGEGT. V dropped 5 bases and J dropped 5 bases, with 12 bases sitting between them. CDR3 coding DNA: TGTGCCAGCAGTAATACAGGGTTAACTGAAGCTTTCTTT. This codes for CASSNTGLTEAFF.

This clonotype has just a few counts. The chain employs TRBV12-3 or TRBV12-4 and TRBJ2-3; unclear D gene. This CDR3 comprises 13 residues. Trimming stripped 3 bases from V and 3 bases from J, with 7 bases between. CDR3 in amino acids: CASSFGPTDTQYF. The CDR3 DNA sequence: TGTGCCAGCAGTTTTGGGCCAACAGATACGCAGTATTTT.

A few counts support this clonotype. The rearrangement uses TRBV2 and TRBJ1-3; 8 bases agree with TRBD1. Per germline, CDR1 SNHLY and CDR2 FYNNEI. The CDR3 runs to 17 residues. J lost 0 bases, V lost 1 base, and 5 bases had no gene match. This chain's CDR3 is CASSEGAGGYSGNTIYF. The CDR3 nucleotides are TGTGCCAGCAGTGAAGGGGCAGGGGGCTACTCTGGAAACACCATATATTTT. Variable domain in full (rest from reference TRBV2 and TRBJ1-3): EPEVTQTPSHQVTQMGQEVILRCVPISNHLYFYWYRQILGQKVEFLVSFYNNEISEKSEIFDDQFSVERPDGSNFTLKIRSTKLEDSAMYFCASSEGAGGYSGNTIYFGEGSWLTVV.